The 24 T cell receptor beta chains below were found in one sample sequenced in a study of blood T cells in healthy people across ages. Then a second PCR, running about 6 to 12 cycles, was carried out with a sample-barcoded 5' primer and a J-beta primer mix. TCRdb independently ran MiXCR on the 5' RACE reads; one entry per CDR3 protein. The sample yields 600,000 to 800,000 distinct CDR3 sequences, 20% to 25% seen once. Sequencing input: blood. These receptors originate from a man aged 70-80 years in good health.

The chain uses TRBV3-1 and TRBJ2-3; 8 bases map to TRBD2. Germline CDR1 is LGHDT and CDR2 is YNNKEL (reference sequence). There are 18 residues in the CDR3. V lost 1 base, J lost 1 base, and 10 bases stayed unmatched. Written as DNA, the CDR3 is TGTGCCAGCAGCCAAGTAACTAGCGGAATTATGGGCACAGATACGCAGTATTTT. It is translated as CASSQVTSGIMGTDTQYF.

The chain links TRBV7-9 to TRBJ2-7; D gene uncertain. This CDR3 has 12 amino acids. Germline V gene sequence: CDR1 SEHNR, CDR2 FQNEAQ (reference sequence). V gave up 11 bases and J gave up 5 bases, with 16 bases separating them. CDR3 amino acids: CAVLGTVDEQYF. As DNA, the CDR3 is TGTGCCGTCCTGGGCACGGTGGACGAGCAGTACTTC.

Only a few counts were recorded for this clonotype. The CDR3 sequence: CASSWTGTASSYNEQFF. For the CDR3, the DNA is TGTGCCAGCAGCTGGACGGGGACAGCAAGCTCCTACAATGAGCAGTTCTTC. The chain uses TRBV7-2 and TRBJ2-1; 7 bases agree with TRBD1. The length of the CDR3 is 17 residues. V lost 4 bases to trimming and J lost 0 bases; unmatched junction nucleotides: 9. Germline V CDR1 and CDR2: SGHTA, FQGNSA.

This clonotype has only one observation. The V call is TRBV20-1, the J call TRBJ1-6; no clear D gene. Germline loops: CDR1 DFQATT, CDR2 SNEGSKA (reference sequence). The CDR3 is 15 residues long. With 4 bases removed from V and 1 base from J, the gap between germline ends came to 11 bases. The CDR3 DNA is TGCAGTGCTACGTACAGTTTATCCTATAATTCACCCCTCCACTTT. Its translation: CSATYSLSYNSPLHF.

Of note for this clonotype: The missing conserved phenylalanine or tryptophan at the end of this CDR3 makes a read error likely. The rearrangement links TRBV6-1 to TRBJ1-1; the D gene is possibly TRBD1 (6 bases). The CDR3 sequence is 13 residues long. Germline V gene sequence: CDR1 MNHNS, CDR2 SASEGT. Trimming left V 10 bases short and J 0 bases short, with 12 bases between. The CDR3 sequence is CAKTGTMNTEAFL. The CDR3 bases are TGTGCCAAAACAGGGACCATGAACACTGAAGCTTTCCTT.

The sample holds a few counts of this clonotype. The rearrangement joins TRBV5-1 to TRBJ2-3; the D gene is possibly TRBD1 (5 bases). The V gene lost 0 bases and the J gene lost 2 bases, with 13 bases spanning the gap. Per the germline V gene, CDR1 is SGHRS and CDR2 is YFSETQ. There are 16 residues in the CDR3. The CDR3 DNA reads TGCGCCAGCAGCTTGGGTCAGGGCACCCACACAGATACGCAGTATTTT. This gives the protein CASSLGQGTHTDTQYF.

This chain joins TRBV2 and TRBJ2-7, with 9 bases aligning to TRBD1. J lost 4 bases, V lost 6 bases, and 7 bases had no gene match. The length of the CDR3 is 14 residues. Looked up from germline, CDR1 is SNHLY and CDR2 is FYNNEI. The CDR3 here is CASRKTGGVYEQYF. The CDR3 coding sequence is TGTGCCAGCAGAAAGACAGGGGGTGTATACGAGCAGTACTTC.

The V gene is TRBV20-1, the J gene TRBJ2-1; the match to TRBD1 covers 7 bases. From germline, CDR1 is DFQATT and CDR2 SNEGSKA (reference sequence). The CDR3 is 12 residues long. Losses at the gene ends were 4 bases for V and 7 bases for J; bases not matched to a gene: 4. CDR3 residues: CSAKDRLNEQFF. DNA for the CDR3: TGCAGTGCTAAGGACAGGCTAAATGAGCAGTTCTTC.

This clonotype was seen a few times. The genes are TRBV4-2 and TRBJ2-2, with D perhaps matching TRBD2 (6 bases). The CDR3 contains 16 residues. Trimming pared 4 bases from V and 3 bases from J, leaving 15 bases between. Per germline, CDR1 LGHNA and CDR2 YNFKEQ. CDR3 nucleotide sequence: TGTGCCAGCAGCCGGCCTGGCGGGGTAGACACCGGGGAGCTGTTTTTT. It is translated as CASSRPGGVDTGELFF.

The chain is built from TRBV20-1 and TRBJ2-1; 8 nucleotides line up with TRBD1. The J segment lost 16 bases and the V segment lost 2 bases, leaving 7 bases of the junction unmatched. The CDR3 sequence is 11 residues long. Germline lookup yields CDR1 DFQATT and CDR2 SNEGSKA (reference sequence). CDR3 region: CSARSTGVSFF. DNA for the CDR3: TGCAGTGCTAGATCGACAGGGGTCTCCTTCTTC.

J is TRBJ2-2 and V is TRBV6-2 or TRBV6-3; no clear D gene. Trimming took 5 bases from V and 5 from J, leaving 21 bases between them. Germline CDR1 is MNHEY and CDR2 is SVGEGT. This CDR3 is built from 17 residues. The CDR3 reads CASSGEQIAVGTGELFF. CDR3 nucleotide sequence: TGTGCCAGCAGTGGGGAACAAATAGCCGTTGGGACCGGGGAGCTGTTTTTT.

The V call is TRBV7-2, the J call TRBJ2-1; maybe TRBD2 (5 bases). The CDR3 has 17 residues. The germline V and J ends were trimmed by 3 bases and 0 bases, with 15 bases remaining between them. The germline CDR1 and CDR2 sequences are SGHTA and FQGNSA. The CDR3 protein is CASSLRASGSSYNEQFF. The CDR3 DNA follows: TGTGCCAGCAGCTTGAGGGCTTCGGGGAGCTCCTACAATGAGCAGTTCTTC.

There are many counts of this clonotype. The V call is TRBV14, the J call TRBJ2-1; 8 bases match TRBD1. J was trimmed by 3 bases and V by 5 bases; bases with no gene match: 0. Germline loops: CDR1 SGHDN, CDR2 FVKESK. This CDR3 spans 13 amino acids. CDR3 in amino acids: CASSGQGYNEQFF. DNA for the CDR3: TGTGCCAGCAGCGGACAGGGCTACAATGAGCAGTTCTTC. Drawing the rest from reference TRBV14 and TRBJ2-1, the complete variable domain is EAGVTQFPSHSVIEKGQTVTLRCDPISGHDNLYWYRRVMGKEIKFLLHFVKESKQDESGMPNNRFLAERTGGTYSTLKVQPAELEDSGVYFCASSGQGYNEQFFGPGTRLTVL.

Concerning this clonotype: Mismatch with germline at one junction end may stem from a read error. The chain carries TRBV10-3 and TRBJ1-4; the match to TRBD1 covers 9 bases. From germline, CDR1 is ENHRY and CDR2 SYGVKD. The CDR3 spans 14 residues. This CDR3 is CASRRTGANEKLSF. The CDR3 bases are TGTGCCAGCCGACGGACAGGGGCTAATGAAAAACTGTCTTTT.

This clonotype was counted a few times. The chain joins TRBV28 to TRBJ2-5; 8 positions agree with TRBD2. Per the germline V gene, CDR1 is MDHEN and CDR2 is SYDVKM. The CDR3 contains 15 residues. Trimming at V came to 3 bases and at J to 9 bases, leaving 12 bases not matched to a gene. The DNA for the CDR3 is TGTGCCAGCAGTTTCCCCACTAGCGGCAAACGTGCCCAGTACTTC. Translation gives CASSFPTSGKRAQYF.

The chain has TRBV2 and TRBJ2-7; a weak D match, TRBD1 (6 bases). The CDR3 extends over 12 amino acids. Germline V gene sequence: CDR1 SNHLY, CDR2 FYNNEI. CDR3 DNA sequence: TGTGCAGGATCGGACAGCCTCTACGAGCAGTACTTC. Its protein product is CAGSDSLYEQYF.

The table lists this clonotype with a few counts. J is TRBJ2-7 and V is TRBV6-2 or TRBV6-3, with a tentative D call TRBD2 (6 bases). The ends were cut back, 6 bases at V and 3 bases at J, with 12 bases in the middle. The CDR3 length is 13 residues. Germline V gene lookup returns CDR1 MNHEY and CDR2 SVGEGT. The CDR3 DNA reads TGTGCCAGCAGCTCTCTGGGGGGCTACGAGCAGTACTTC. Amino acids: CASSSLGGYEQYF.

In its sample, this clonotype was seen many times. V gene TRBV6-5 combines with J gene TRBJ1-4, with D unclear. The V gene lost 6 bases and the J gene lost 0 bases, with 8 bases spanning the gap. The CDR3 extends over 14 amino acids. Germline loops: CDR1 MNHEY, CDR2 SVGAGI. The CDR3, as DNA: TGTGCCAGCAGCCCCGATGCAACTAATGAAAAACTGTTTTTT. Its protein is CASSPDATNEKLFF.

The chain couples TRBV9 to TRBJ2-5; 8 nucleotides line up with TRBD2. J gave up 1 base and V 1 base, and 6 bases lay outside the gene matches. The CDR3 sequence is 16 residues long. CDR1 SGDLS and CDR2 YYNGEE come from the germline V gene. In DNA form, the CDR3 reads TGTGCCAGCAGCGTACAAGCGGGAGCTACCCAAGAGACCCAGTACTTC. Amino acids: CASSVQAGATQETQYF.

The chain joins TRBV11-2 to TRBJ1-4, with D possibly being TRBD1 (5 bases). The V end lost 5 bases, the J end lost 10 bases, and 17 bases lay between the germline ends. The CDR3 totals 14 residues. Germline V CDR1 and CDR2: SGHAT, FQNNGV. The CDR3 sequence is CASSPDRTGGKLFF. CDR3 sequence (DNA): TGTGCCAGCAGCCCCGACCGAACAGGCGGAAAACTGTTTTTT.

This chain connects TRBV20-1 to TRBJ2-5; D is ambiguous. The J call may be mistaken, given a closer DNA end match to TRBJ2-7. This CDR3 has 13 amino acids. Germline CDR1 and CDR2: DFQATT and SNEGSKA (reference sequence). This chain's CDR3 is CSASRRANDEQYF. CDR3 DNA sequence: TGCAGTGCTAGCCGTCGAGCTAACGACGAGCAGTACTTC.

The chain combines TRBV28 with TRBJ2-1; tentative D call: TRBD1 (6 bases). The V end lost 6 bases, the J end lost 6 bases, and 9 bases lay between the germline ends. The CDR3 sequence is 12 residues long. The germline V gene has CDR1 MDHEN and CDR2 SYDVKM. The CDR3: CASRQGLNEQFF. DNA of the CDR3: TGTGCCAGCAGGCAGGGGCTCAATGAGCAGTTCTTC.

This clonotype was observed at least ten times. The V gene is TRBV29-1, the J gene TRBJ2-6; weak D call: TRBD2 (6 bases). CDR3 length equals 17 residues. Trimming took 0 bases from V and 0 from J, leaving 12 bases between them. Germline V gene lookup returns CDR1 SQVTM and CDR2 ANQGSEA. Here the CDR3 DNA reads TGCAGCGTTGAAGATCGGGCGGGGAACTCTGGGGCCAACGTCCTGACTTTC. Residues: CSVEDRAGNSGANVLTF.

This clonotype was seen at least ten times. The chain combines TRBV29-1 with TRBJ2-3; D unclear. The germline CDR1 and CDR2 sequences are SQVTM and ANQGSEA. The CDR3 consists of 11 residues. V lost 3 bases to trimming and J lost 1 base, with 2 bases between them. The CDR3 sequence: CSVEGTDTQYF. CDR3 sequence (DNA): TGCAGCGTTGAGGGCACAGATACGCAGTATTTT.